This TCR beta chain was identified in a study of regulatory T cells in long-lasting Graves disease. The CDR3 totals 14 residues. iRepertoire HTBI primers and Arm-PCR of CDR3 regions built TCR beta libraries. MiXCR, applied by TCRdb to the multiplex PCR reads, yields one record per CDR3 protein. Here the sample spans 540,000 or so distinct CDR3 sequences, roughly 13% being singletons. As for this clonotype: One end of the junction varies from germline; a read error may be responsible.

Time point specified: newly diagnosed GD, antithyroid drugs for less than 3 months. PBMC RNA served as the TCR library source. This sample was shared with a second study, whose subject was T cells in Graves' hyperthyroidism and ophthalmopathy.

The sample here was peripheral blood mononuclear cells (PBMCs), taken at new diagnosis, from a patient treated with antithyroid drugs. The gene calls are TRBV12-3 or TRBV12-4 and TRBJ2-7, with D perhaps TRBD1 (5 bases). This clonotype was obtained from a man between 25 and 39 years old with Graves disease. The CDR3 protein is CASSPRVTVYEQHF. The CDR3 DNA reads TGTGCCAGCAGTCCGCGTGTGACAGTGTACGAGCAGCACTTC.